The 29 T cell receptor beta chains reported below all come from one sample, sequenced in a study of blood T cell repertoires in COVID-19. Using immunoSEQ multiplex PCR, the repertoire was profiled, and TCRdb retains in-frame clones only, with some absent. Seen here are some 360,000 clones, about 90% observed once, and the top ten hold about 2.3%. The sample was peripheral blood. Receptors were obtained from a woman aged 55-69 years with COVID-19, enrolled during active disease.

The chain couples TRBV6-4 to TRBJ2-3, with D possibly matching TRBD2 (6 bases). Trimming pared 2 bases from V and 2 bases from J, leaving 8 bases between. CDR3 length: 14 amino acids. Germline assignment: CDR1 MRHNA and CDR2 SNTAGT. CDR3 region: CASSDGGFTDTQYF. Here the CDR3 DNA reads TGTGCCAGCAGTGACGGGGGGTTCACAGATACGCAGTATTTT.

The V gene is TRBV6-5, the J gene TRBJ1-6, with D tentatively TRBD1 (5 bases). The CDR3 spans 15 residues. Germline V gives CDR1 MNHEY, CDR2 SVGAGI. Trimming left V 3 bases short and J 7 bases short, with 13 bases between. CDR3 bases: TGTGCCAGCAGTTATCAGGGAATGGGGAATTCACCCCTCCACTTT. Translated, it gives CASSYQGMGNSPLHF.

The chain joins TRBV5-1 to TRBJ1-1; the D gene is possibly TRBD1 (6 bases). CDR3 size: 15 residues. Trimming removed 4 bases from V and 2 bases from J, with 15 bases in between. Per the germline V gene, CDR1 is SGHRS and CDR2 is YFSETQ. The CDR3 bases are TGCGCCAGCAGCCAACTCAGGACAGTTAACACTGAAGCTTTCTTT. It encodes CASSQLRTVNTEAFF. Filled out from reference TRBV5-1 and TRBJ1-1, the complete variable domain reads KAGVTQTPRYLIKTRGQQVTLSCSPISGHRSVSWYQQTPGQGLQFLFEYFSETQRNKGNFPGRFSGRQFSNSRSEMNVSTLELGDSALYLCASSQLRTVNTEAFFGQGTRLTVV.

This sequence joins TRBV19 and TRBJ2-2, with a tentative D call TRBD1 (6 bases). CDR1 is LNHDA, CDR2 SQIVND, per germline (reference sequence). This CDR3 is built from 15 residues. The V gene lost 5 bases and the J gene lost 1 base, with 11 bases spanning the gap. The CDR3 coding sequence is TGTGCCAGTAGTTGGGACATAGGGAACACCGGGGAGCTGTTTTTT. Residues: CASSWDIGNTGELFF.

This clone appeared a single time. The chain couples TRBV10-3 to TRBJ2-3, with D maybe TRBD2 (6 bases). V lost 10 bases to trimming and J lost 5 bases, with 22 bases between them. The CDR3 consists of 15 residues. Germline V gives CDR1 ENHRY, CDR2 SYGVKD. CDR3: CATRDGGPVEDTQYF. CDR3 DNA: TGTGCCACCAGGGACGGGGGTCCAGTAGAAGATACGCAGTATTTT.

V and J are TRBV6-5 and TRBJ1-1; D gene unclear. The V gene lost 6 bases and the J gene lost 4 bases, with 15 bases spanning the gap. CDR3 length equals 14 residues. Germline assignment: CDR1 MNHEY and CDR2 SVGAGI. The CDR3 loop is CASSPGLASTEAFF. The CDR3 DNA reads TGTGCCAGCAGCCCAGGCCTCGCGAGCACTGAAGCTTTCTTT.

V usage is TRBV2 and J usage is TRBJ2-4, with D possibly being TRBD1 (6 bases). This CDR3 region has 16 residues. V was cut by 2 bases and J by 6 bases, with 17 bases left in between. Germline lookup yields CDR1 SNHLY and CDR2 FYNNEI. CDR3 region: CASSEPGHIFANIQYF. In nucleotides, the CDR3 is TGTGCCAGCAGTGAACCGGGACACATTTTCGCAAACATTCAGTACTTC.

The V and J genes are TRBV11-3 and TRBJ2-7; 8 positions match TRBD1. The J segment lost 6 bases and the V segment lost 5 bases, leaving 9 bases of the junction unmatched. The CDR3 extends over 14 amino acids. Per the germline V gene, CDR1 is SGHNT and CDR2 is YENEEA. The CDR3 nucleotides read TGTGCCAGCAGCCTACACAGGGGGGTAATCGAGCAGTACTTC. This translates into CASSLHRGVIEQYF.

Details on this clone: The sample carries other DNA sequences with the same CDR3. The chain carries TRBV5-1 and TRBJ2-7; 9 nucleotides agree with TRBD1. The germline gives CDR1 SGHRS, CDR2 YFSETQ. The CDR3 contains 14 residues. J gave up 3 bases and V 1 base, and 2 bases lay outside the gene matches. CDR3 in amino acids: CASSLTGGNYEQYF. Here the CDR3 DNA reads TGCGCCAGCAGCTTGACAGGGGGCAACTACGAGCAGTACTTC. The full variable domain, with the rest looked up from reference TRBV5-1 and TRBJ2-7, is KAGVTQTPRYLIKTRGQQVTLSCSPISGHRSVSWYQQTPGQGLQFLFEYFSETQRNKGNFPGRFSGRQFSNSRSEMNVSTLELGDSALYLCASSLTGGNYEQYFGPGTRLTVT.

The rearrangement uses TRBV10-2 and TRBJ2-3; D ambiguous. V lost 4 bases and J lost 2, with 16 bases in between. The length of the CDR3 is 16 residues. Per the germline V gene, CDR1 is WSHSY and CDR2 is SAAADI. In DNA form, the CDR3 reads TGCGCCAGCAGTGGATTATGGAGAGAGGACACAGATACGCAGTATTTT. Encoded protein: CASSGLWREDTDTQYF.

This sequence joins TRBV4-1 and TRBJ1-6; 7 bases agree with TRBD1. Germline CDR1 and CDR2: MGHRA and YSYEKL. Trimming at V came to 4 bases and at J to 0 bases, leaving 3 bases not matched to a gene. The CDR3 loop spans 16 amino acids. The CDR3 loop reads CASSLRDSSYNSPLHF. The CDR3 bases are TGCGCCAGCAGCCTTAGGGACAGCTCCTATAATTCACCCCTCCACTTT.

This clone was counted only a few times. The rearrangement links TRBV2 to TRBJ1-5; possibly TRBD1 for D (6 bases). The CDR3 extends over 14 amino acids. Germline loops: CDR1 SNHLY, CDR2 FYNNEI. V was trimmed by 6 bases and J by 0 bases, leaving 9 bases between them. DNA for the CDR3: TGTGCCAGCAGCGGACAGACTAGCAATCAGCCCCAGCATTTT. Its protein is CASSGQTSNQPQHF. The full variable domain, rest sourced from reference TRBV2 and TRBJ1-5, is EPEVTQTPSHQVTQMGQEVILRCVPISNHLYFYWYRQILGQKVEFLVSFYNNEISEKSEIFDDQFSVERPDGSNFTLKIRSTKLEDSAMYFCASSGQTSNQPQHFGDGTRLSIL.

Only one count was recorded for this clone. This rearrangement joins TRBV2 to TRBJ1-1; TRBD1 matches at 7 bases. Unmatched junction bases numbered 3, after V lost 3 bases and J lost 5 bases. CDR1 is SNHLY, CDR2 FYNNEI, per germline. CDR3 length: 13 amino acids. CDR3 in amino acids: CASSDRGKTEAFF. The CDR3 bases are TGTGCCAGCAGTGACAGGGGGAAAACTGAAGCTTTCTTT.

This clone appeared a single time. The chain has TRBV3-1 (or the pseudogene TRBV3-2) and TRBJ2-2; 9 positions match TRBD2. V gave up 4 bases and J gave up 2 bases; unmatched junction bases: 5. This CDR3 contains 16 residues. Per the germline V gene, CDR1 is LGHDT and CDR2 is YNNKEL (reference sequence). This CDR3 reads CASSRSGGLNTGELFF. CDR3 DNA sequence: TGTGCCAGCAGCCGTAGCGGGGGCCTTAACACCGGGGAGCTGTTTTTT.

This clone was observed a single time. The chain employs TRBV3-1 (or the pseudogene TRBV3-2) and TRBJ2-1; 7 bases line up with TRBD1. Trimming at V came to 5 bases and at J to 4 bases, leaving 8 bases not matched to a gene. CDR3 length: 15 amino acids. CDR1 and CDR2 from the germline V gene are LGHDT and YNNKEL (reference sequence). CDR3 sequence (DNA): TGTGCCAGCAGCTCTTCTCGGGACAGTTACAATGAGCAGTTCTTC. Translating gives CASSSSRDSYNEQFF.

The sample holds a few counts of this clone. The chain uses TRBV5-1 and TRBJ1-3, with 9 bases lining up with TRBD1. Germline trimming cut 1 base from V and 2 bases from J; bases unmatched to any gene: 7. The germline V gene has CDR1 SGHRS and CDR2 YFSETQ. CDR3 length equals 17 residues. In nucleotides, the CDR3 is TGCGCCAGCAGCTTGACTACAGGGGGCCTGACTGGAAACACCATATATTTT. It translates to CASSLTTGGLTGNTIYF.

The V gene is TRBV7-6, the J gene TRBJ2-2; TRBD2 matches at 8 bases. Unmatched junction bases numbered 8, after V lost 5 bases and J lost 6 bases. The CDR3 is made up of 15 amino acids. Per germline, CDR1 SGHVS and CDR2 FNYEAQ. The CDR3 DNA is TGTGCCAGCAGCACCGGGACTAGAGGCGCCGGGGAGCTGTTTTTT. Protein sequence: CASSTGTRGAGELFF.

This clone was seen only once. The chain employs TRBV19 and TRBJ2-6; possibly TRBD2 for D (5 bases). Per the germline V gene, CDR1 is LNHDA and CDR2 is SQIVND (reference sequence). Trimming took 6 bases from V and 2 from J, leaving 11 bases between them. The CDR3 extends over 15 amino acids. The CDR3 spells CASRLPGAGANVLTF. CDR3 coding DNA: TGTGCCAGTAGACTCCCCGGGGCTGGGGCCAACGTCCTGACTTTC. The full variable domain, rest sourced from reference TRBV19 and TRBJ2-6, is DGGITQSPKYLFRKEGQNVTLSCEQNLNHDAMYWYRQDPGQGLRLIYYSQIVNDFQKGDIAEGYSVSREKKESFPLTVTSAQKNPTAFYLCASRLPGAGANVLTFGAGSRLTVL.

Only one count was recorded for this clone. This sequence joins TRBV19 and TRBJ1-2, with D possibly matching TRBD1 (5 bases). This CDR3 is built from 13 residues. V lost 6 bases and J lost 4, with 12 bases in between. Germline V gene data show CDR1 as LNHDA and CDR2 as SQIVND (reference sequence). CDR3 coding DNA: TGTGCCAGTAGCCGCGACAGTCCCTATGGCTACACCTTC. As protein: CASSRDSPYGYTF. The full variable domain, rest sourced from reference TRBV19 and TRBJ1-2, is DGGITQSPKYLFRKEGQNVTLSCEQNLNHDAMYWYRQDPGQGLRLIYYSQIVNDFQKGDIAEGYSVSREKKESFPLTVTSAQKNPTAFYLCASSRDSPYGYTFGSGTRLTVV.

V is TRBV5-6 and J is TRBJ2-7; D is unresolved. CDR1 is SGHDT, CDR2 YYEEEE, per germline. Trimming stripped 4 bases from V and 3 bases from J, with 8 bases between. The CDR3 contains 12 residues. The DNA of the CDR3 is TGTGCCAGCAGCCTAACTAACTACGAGCAGTACTTC. Translation: CASSLTNYEQYF.

The chain employs TRBV6-5 and TRBJ1-1; 8 bases align to TRBD1. V lost 2 bases and J lost 2; bases outside the gene matches: 4. The CDR3 is 15 residues long. The germline V gene encodes CDR1 MNHEY and CDR2 SVGAGI. The CDR3 sequence is CASSYPQGVNTEAFF. CDR3 coding DNA: TGTGCCAGCAGTTACCCACAGGGGGTTAACACTGAAGCTTTCTTT.

The V gene is TRBV29-1, the J gene TRBJ2-2, with TRBD1 as a possible D gene (5 bases). Germline CDR1 SQVTM, CDR2 ANQGSEA. Trimming shortened V by 6 bases and J by 0 bases, and 14 bases separated the two germline ends. CDR3 length equals 15 residues. Written as DNA, the CDR3 is TGCAGCGTCAACCGACAGTCTTCGAACACCGGGGAGCTGTTTTTT. The encoded protein is CSVNRQSSNTGELFF.

A few counts support this clone. The V call is TRBV5-1, the J call TRBJ1-2; D possibly corresponds to TRBD1 (5 bases). Looked up from germline, CDR1 is SGHRS and CDR2 is YFSETQ. This CDR3 contains 16 residues. V lost 3 bases, J lost 0 bases, and 15 bases lay in between. Here the CDR3 reads CASSSLGGAANYGYTF. The DNA of the CDR3 is TGCGCCAGCAGCTCCCTTGGAGGGGCGGCTAACTATGGCTACACCTTC.

J is TRBJ1-5 and V is TRBV19; no definite D call. The germline V gene encodes CDR1 LNHDA and CDR2 SQIVND (reference sequence). Trimming left V 0 bases short and J 4 bases short, with 16 bases between. The CDR3 is 17 residues long. The CDR3 sequence: CASSIDLTARGNQPQHF. In nucleotides, the CDR3 is TGTGCCAGTAGTATAGACCTCACAGCCCGTGGGAATCAGCCCCAGCATTTT.

This clone came up once. The J gene is TRBJ2-5, the V gene TRBV7-9; no clear D. CDR3 length: 14 residues. V was pared by 1 base and J by 5 bases, with 11 bases between. Germline V CDR1 and CDR2: SEHNR, FQNEAQ (reference sequence). The CDR3 region has the DNA TGTGCCAGCAGCTTAGGAGGCGGCTGGGAGACCCAGTACTTC. Its translation: CASSLGGGWETQYF.

This chain uses TRBV19 with TRBJ1-1; TRBD1 is a possible D gene (6 bases). Germline V gene data show CDR1 as LNHDA and CDR2 as SQIVND (reference sequence). Trimming took off 9 bases at V and 0 bases at J, with 14 bases between the two ends. The CDR3 is 14 amino acids. CDR3 sequence: CASNDGQLNTEAFF. CDR3 bases: TGTGCCAGCAACGACGGACAGCTGAACACTGAAGCTTTCTTT.

V gene TRBV6-6 combines with J gene TRBJ2-7; no definite D call. V lost 8 bases and J lost 2, with 19 bases in between. The germline V gene encodes CDR1 MNHNY and CDR2 SVGAGI (reference sequence). The CDR3 totals 15 residues. The CDR3 bases are TGTGCCAGCTCGCCCGCCAGCGTGTGGGCCTACGAGCAGTACTTC. Translating it yields CASSPASVWAYEQYF.

The CDR3 sequence: CASSYWTSGGSGEQFF. The CDR3 DNA is TGTGCCAGCAGTTACTGGACTAGCGGGGGGAGCGGTGAGCAGTTCTTC. The chain is built from TRBV6-5 and TRBJ2-1, with 14 bases lining up with TRBD2. With V trimmed by 1 base and J by 9 bases, 5 bases remained unmatched. This CDR3 has 16 residues. Germline assignment: CDR1 MNHEY and CDR2 SVGAGI.

V and J are TRBV5-1 and TRBJ1-2, with 8 bases matching TRBD1. The V and J ends lost 7 bases and 4 bases, in that order; junction bases with no gene match: 18. Germline assignment: CDR1 SGHRS and CDR2 YFSETQ. This CDR3 has 17 residues. The DNA of the CDR3 is TGCGCCAGCCATATAAGGCCAGGGGGCGAAGGATCCTATGGCTACACCTTC. This translates into CASHIRPGGEGSYGYTF.